This TCR beta chain was sequenced for a study of CD8 T cells in ankylosing spondylitis. Broader study findings: Made up of roughly 8 highly homologous variants, a TCR beta motif appeared characteristic of ankylosing spondylitis blood. Reportedly, disease-linked clones are significantly enriched in ankylosing spondylitis patients' matched synovial fluid. Peripheral blood held disease-linked clones only at relatively low frequency, and these were CD8+.

Germline trimming cut 3 bases from V and 5 bases from J; bases unmatched to any gene: 3. The CDR3 has 14 amino acids. Germline assignment: CDR1 KGHDR and CDR2 SFDVKD. Quantitative barcoded 5'-RACE was used to prepare TCR beta libraries. TCRdb re-analysed the 5' RACE reads in MiXCR, keeping a single row per CDR3 protein. Among some 240,000 distinct CDR3 sequences, 20% to 30% were seen once, and the ten largest hold 0.5% to 0.65%. This clonotype was counted between two and nine times. Antigen: not known. The source of this sequence is a male donor with ankylosing spondylitis or in good health (not recorded which). The chain carries TRBV24-1 and TRBJ2-7, with 10 bases lining up with TRBD1. Sequencing was done on a sample of blood, either unsorted or a sorted T cell fraction (not recorded which). In DNA form, the CDR3 reads TGTGCCACCAGTGATGCCGGGACAGGGGACGAGCAGTACTTC. As protein: CATSDAGTGDEQYF.